The 17 T cell receptor beta chains in this list originate from one sample, sequenced in a study of blood T cells in healthy people across ages. Sample-barcoded 5' priming and a J-beta primer mix drove a second PCR of about 6 to 12 cycles. TCRdb independently ran MiXCR on the 5' RACE reads; one entry per CDR3 protein. The sample records some 700,000 distinct CDR3 sequences, about 24% being singletons. Sample: blood. Every receptor here comes from a man aged 65-85 years in good health.

The V gene is TRBV9, the J gene TRBJ2-3; tentative D call: TRBD1 (6 bases). V was clipped by 3 bases and J by 0 bases, with 8 bases between them. This CDR3 comprises 14 residues. Germline CDR1 is SGDLS and CDR2 is YYNGEE. The DNA of the CDR3 is TGTGCCAGCAGCGGACAGGCTAGCACAGATACGCAGTATTTT. Translated: CASSGQASTDTQYF.

The rearrangement joins TRBV7-7 to TRBJ2-1, with D possibly TRBD1 on 6 matching bases. The germline V gene has CDR1 SSHAT and CDR2 FNYEAQ (reference sequence). The CDR3 is 14 residues long. V was clipped by 5 bases and J by 3 bases, with 11 bases between them. The CDR3 DNA sequence: TGTGCCAGCAGCCGGGACATCGACTACAATGAGCAGTTCTTC. This translates into CASSRDIDYNEQFF.

The chain combines TRBV7-9 with TRBJ2-7; D is tentatively TRBD1 or TRBD2 (6 bases each). The CDR3 runs to 16 residues. Germline V lookup: CDR1 SEHNR, CDR2 FQNEAQ (reference sequence). Trimming left V 6 bases short and J 3 bases short, with 21 bases between. The CDR3 region has the DNA TGTGCCAGCAGTTCCCCCGCGGTGGGGGGCGTCTACGAGCAGTACTTC. As protein: CASSSPAVGGVYEQYF.

This clonotype was seen more than once but under ten times. The chain recombines TRBV5-1 with TRBJ2-1; D is unresolved. The germline V gene has CDR1 SGHRS and CDR2 YFSETQ. V was pared by 0 bases and J by 8 bases, with 6 bases between. The CDR3 contains 12 residues. As DNA, the CDR3 is TGCGCCAGCAGCTTGGGTTACGATGAGCAGTTCTTC. This encodes CASSLGYDEQFF.

This clonotype was recorded a few times. The chain has TRBV12-3 or TRBV12-4 and TRBJ1-3; D ambiguous. The V and J ends lost 5 bases and 0 bases respectively, with 11 bases between them. The CDR3 is 15 residues long. CDR3 coding DNA: TGTGCCAGCAGTCCCCAAGGGCCCTCTGGAAACACCATATATTTT. Translating gives CASSPQGPSGNTIYF.

The J gene is TRBJ1-2, the V gene TRBV20-1; 9 nucleotides align to TRBD1. The CDR3 is made up of 13 amino acids. From germline, CDR1 is DFQATT and CDR2 SNEGSKA (reference sequence). V shed 4 bases, J shed 4 bases, and the junction held 4 bases outside the gene matches. The CDR3 region is CSAKTGGSYGYTF. CDR3 sequence (DNA): TGCAGTGCTAAGACAGGGGGGAGCTATGGCTACACCTTC.

The chain uses TRBV7-8 and TRBJ2-1; weak D call: TRBD2 (6 bases). Germline lookup yields CDR1 SGHVS and CDR2 FQNEAQ. V lost 2 bases and J lost 6, with 11 bases in between. The CDR3 sequence is 14 residues long. This CDR3 is CASSLQPSANEQFF. In DNA, the CDR3 is TGTGCCAGCAGCTTACAACCTAGCGCCAATGAGCAGTTCTTC.

For this clonotype: One base away lies a much larger clone, so this may be a sequencing read error. The CDR3 spells CSATGQGAIAFF. The CDR3 region has the DNA TGCAGTGCCACGGGACAGGGAGCAATCGCTTTCTTT. V is TRBV20-1 and J is TRBJ1-1, with 9 bases that match TRBD1. Germline CDR1 DFQATT, CDR2 SNEGSKA (reference sequence). The CDR3 covers 12 residues. After removal of 6 bases from V and 11 bases from J, the junction contained 10 bases not matched to a gene.

This clonotype was seen more than once but under ten times. V is TRBV12-3 or TRBV12-4 and J is TRBJ2-5, with a possible D match to TRBD2 (6 bases). The better agreement between TRBJ2-1 and the DNA end casts doubt on the J call. The CDR3 is made up of 11 amino acids. CDR3 sequence reads: CASIIRGTQFF. The CDR3 nucleotides read TGTGCCAGCATCATCCGGGGGACTCAGTTCTTC.

This clonotype was found a few times. The CDR3 DNA is TGTGCCAGCATCCAACAGCGGAGCCGGGGTGAGCAGTTCTTC. It specifies CASIQQRSRGEQFF. V usage is TRBV7-2 and J usage is TRBJ2-5; perhaps TRBD2 as D (5 bases). The end of the DNA is better explained by TRBJ2-1, so the J call may be wrong. Germline-derived CDR1 and CDR2 are SGHTA and FQGNSA. The CDR3 has 14 residues.

This chain joins TRBV12-3 or TRBV12-4 and TRBJ1-4; D is possibly TRBD1 (5 bases). This CDR3 is 19 amino acids long. The ends were cut back, 7 bases at V and 8 bases at J, with 32 bases in the middle. CDR3 in amino acids: CASKRPTGTIRIWAEKLFF. CDR3 in DNA: TGTGCCAGCAAAAGACCCACAGGTACTATCAGGATCTGGGCAGAAAAACTGTTTTTT.

The chain uses TRBV28 and TRBJ1-2, with 8 bases matching TRBD1. V was clipped by 5 bases and J by 8 bases; unmatched bases: 16. The CDR3 is 16 amino acids. The germline CDR1 and CDR2 sequences are MDHEN and SYDVKM. CDR3 bases: TGTGCCAGCAGTCTAGTCGAACCGGGACAGGATAGGGGCTACACCTTC. This codes for CASSLVEPGQDRGYTF.

This chain links TRBV29-1 with TRBJ1-2, with 7 bases matching TRBD1. V dropped 5 bases and J dropped 4; count of bases not matched to a gene: 10. The CDR3 has 14 residues. Germline lookup yields CDR1 SQVTM and CDR2 ANQGSEA. The CDR3 protein is CSVRRGVESYGYTF. CDR3 coding DNA: TGCAGCGTTCGCAGGGGGGTCGAGAGCTATGGCTACACCTTC.

J is TRBJ1-1 and V is TRBV5-1; 7 nucleotides align to TRBD1. This CDR3 has 15 residues. Trimming at V came to 4 bases and at J to 1 base, leaving 7 bases not matched to a gene. The germline gives CDR1 SGHRS, CDR2 YFSETQ. CDR3 sequence (DNA): TGCGCCAGCAGCCCATCCGGGACAGCGAACACTGAAGCTTTCTTT. The encoded protein is CASSPSGTANTEAFF.

This clonotype was found a few times. This chain joins TRBV5-1 and TRBJ2-1, with D possibly matching TRBD2 (5 bases). Germline V gene data show CDR1 as SGHRS and CDR2 as YFSETQ. The CDR3 is 12 amino acids. V was shortened by 0 bases and J by 8 bases, with 6 bases between the two germline ends. In nucleotides, the CDR3 is TGCGCCAGCAGCTTGGGGCGGGATGAGCAGTTCTTC. Amino acids: CASSLGRDEQFF.

This chain connects TRBV7-8 to TRBJ1-4; 9 bases fit TRBD1. V shed 1 base and J 2 bases; nucleotides not matched to a gene: 2. CDR1 is SGHVS, CDR2 FQNEAQ, per germline. This CDR3 is 16 amino acids long. The chain's CDR3 is CASSLGGTGTNEKLFF. The CDR3 bases are TGTGCCAGCAGCTTAGGAGGGACAGGGACTAATGAAAAACTGTTTTTT.

The chain combines TRBV20-1 with TRBJ1-1; the D gene is possibly TRBD1 (5 bases). The CDR3 spans 13 residues. Trimming took off 3 bases at V and 1 base at J, with 9 bases between the two ends. Germline V lookup: CDR1 DFQATT, CDR2 SNEGSKA (reference sequence). CDR3 amino acids: CSARRTGNTEAFF. CDR3 coding DNA: TGCAGTGCTAGGCGTACAGGGAACACTGAAGCTTTCTTT.